The rows below give T cell receptor beta chains drawn from one sample of a study of beta chain features in type 1 diabetes. Repertoires were generated with immunoSEQ multiplex PCR, while TCRdb's copy carries only in-frame clones and drops some. The sample holds tens of thousands of clones, 30% to 35% seen once. The sequenced sample consisted of stem cell memory CD4+ T cells from blood. Receptors were obtained from a woman under 30 in good health. Both conserved end residues are trimmed from each CDR3.

CDR3 protein: ASSVAWGGQAF
J gene: TRBJ1-1
V gene: TRBV9

CDR3 protein: ASSSIASGSYEQY
J gene: TRBJ2-7
V gene: TRBV7-9

CDR3 protein: ASSSIVSYEQY
J gene: TRBJ2-7
V gene: TRBV5-1

CDR3 protein: ASSSRTRGETQY
J gene: TRBJ2-5
V gene: TRBV6-6

CDR3 protein: ASSLQVAENTGELF
J gene: TRBJ2-2
V gene: TRBV5-1

CDR3 protein: ASYRDSGNTIY
J gene: TRBJ1-3
V gene: TRBV5-6

CDR3 protein: ASSLDAGGAF
J gene: TRBJ1-1
V gene: TRBV7-2

CDR3 protein: ASSMRQQKAF
J gene: TRBJ1-1
V gene: TRBV19

CDR3 protein: ASSSIEGRKI
J gene: TRBJ2-7
V gene: TRBV11-3

CDR3 protein: AWSVGGGGYT
J gene: TRBJ1-2
V gene: TRBV30

CDR3 protein: APPSKEGQGISYEQY
J gene: TRBJ2-7
V gene: TRBV10-3

CDR3 protein: ASSKRTGAGSPLH
J gene: TRBJ1-6
V gene: TRBV9

CDR3 protein: ASAPLAGGSYNEQF
J gene: TRBJ2-1
V gene: TRBV2

CDR3 protein: ASSYSIGTGGYEQY
J gene: TRBJ2-7
V gene: TRBV6-5

CDR3 protein: ASSLGTIGTGRYEQY
J gene: TRBJ2-7
V gene: TRBV7-9

CDR3 protein: ASSYSDIPYGYT
J gene: TRBJ1-2
V gene: TRBV6-6

CDR3 protein: ASSPRGPPGGYT
J gene: TRBJ1-2
V gene: TRBV14

CDR3 protein: AWTLGGGQGYETQY
J gene: TRBJ2-5
V gene: TRBV30

CDR3 protein: ASSLGGTRNSPLH
J gene: TRBJ1-6
V gene: TRBV7-2

CDR3 protein: ASGFRLTGVVTEAF
J gene: TRBJ1-1
V gene: TRBV12-5

CDR3 protein: ASSLQGAASGEQF
J gene: TRBJ2-1
V gene: TRBV7-2

CDR3 protein: ASSQESGGYTEAF
J gene: TRBJ1-1
V gene: TRBV4-3

CDR3 protein: ASSYQGFGETQY
J gene: TRBJ2-5
V gene: TRBV9

CDR3 protein: ASSAAIGTSNQPQH
J gene: TRBJ1-5
V gene: TRBV4-3

CDR3 protein: ASSAPGSLAGANVLT
J gene: TRBJ2-6
V gene: TRBV2

CDR3 protein: ASSSTSGFSYEQY
J gene: TRBJ2-7
V gene: TRBV11-3

CDR3 protein: SVRGGGYEQY
J gene: TRBJ2-7
V gene: TRBV29-1

CDR3 protein: ASSWTSGSFGDTQY
J gene: TRBJ2-3
V gene: TRBV7-2

CDR3 protein: AILVLSGANVLT
J gene: TRBJ2-6
V gene: TRBV6-1

CDR3 protein: ASSSQVGLAVTDTQY
J gene: TRBJ2-3
V gene: TRBV7-2

CDR3 protein: ASSGGLGDTEAF
J gene: TRBJ1-1
V gene: TRBV18

CDR3 protein: ASGSRQGDVYEQY
J gene: TRBJ2-7
V gene: TRBV12-5

CDR3 protein: ASSFLFMSGQGTETQY
J gene: TRBJ2-5
V gene: TRBV28

CDR3 protein: ASSPQAGRGYGYT
J gene: TRBJ1-2
V gene: TRBV7-2

CDR3 protein: ASSPMASGNTIY
J gene: TRBJ1-3
V gene: TRBV28

CDR3 protein: ASSPGGLNEQF
J gene: TRBJ2-1
V gene: TRBV7-3

CDR3 protein: ASSTGTYASEQY
J gene: TRBJ2-7
V gene: TRBV6-1

CDR3 protein: ATSGGNTDTQY
J gene: TRBJ2-3
V gene: TRBV10-3

CDR3 protein: ASWTGQRNEKLF
J gene: TRBJ1-4
V gene: TRBV23-1

CDR3 protein: ASSIGRDRAGQPQH
J gene: TRBJ1-5
V gene: TRBV19

CDR3 protein: ASSSRTRGETQY
J gene: TRBJ2-5
V gene: TRBV6-5

CDR3 protein: ASSEGGTLSSYEQY
J gene: TRBJ2-7
V gene: TRBV2

CDR3 protein: ASSPGDRWNSPLH
J gene: TRBJ1-6
V gene: TRBV18

CDR3 protein: ASSPFQGARNTEAF
J gene: TRBJ1-1
V gene: TRBV18

CDR3 protein: SGGQMNTEAF
J gene: TRBJ1-1
V gene: TRBV29-1

CDR3 protein: ASSLQGSSNQPQH
J gene: TRBJ1-5
V gene: TRBV7-2

CDR3 protein: ASSLNFGTGGEQY
J gene: TRBJ2-7
V gene: TRBV5-1

CDR3 protein: ASSLISGRASNEQF
J gene: TRBJ2-1
V gene: TRBV7-8